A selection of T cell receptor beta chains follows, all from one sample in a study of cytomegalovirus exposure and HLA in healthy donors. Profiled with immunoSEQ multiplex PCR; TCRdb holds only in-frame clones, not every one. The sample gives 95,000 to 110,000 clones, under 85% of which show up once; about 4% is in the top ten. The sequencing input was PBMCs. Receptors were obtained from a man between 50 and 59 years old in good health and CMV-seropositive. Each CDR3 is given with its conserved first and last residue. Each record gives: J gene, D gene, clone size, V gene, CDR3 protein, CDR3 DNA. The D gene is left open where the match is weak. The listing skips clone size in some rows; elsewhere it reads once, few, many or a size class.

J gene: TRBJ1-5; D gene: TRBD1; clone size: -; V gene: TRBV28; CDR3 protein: CASSLLAGQGNQPQHF; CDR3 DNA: TGTGCCAGCAGTTTATTGGCGGGACAGGGGAATCAGCCCCAGCATTTT
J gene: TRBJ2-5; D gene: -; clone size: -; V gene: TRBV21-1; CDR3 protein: CASSKEAGGRETQYF; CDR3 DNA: TGTGCCAGCAGCAAAGAGGCGGGAGGAAGGGAGACCCAGTACTTC
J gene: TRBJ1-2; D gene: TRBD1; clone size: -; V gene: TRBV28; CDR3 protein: CASSSPRTGHYGYTF; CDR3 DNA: TGTGCCAGCAGTTCCCCTCGGACAGGGCACTATGGCTACACCTTC
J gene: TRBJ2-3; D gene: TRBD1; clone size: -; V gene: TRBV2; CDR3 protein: CASNQQGAAEEYF; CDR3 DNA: TGTGCCAGCAATCAACAGGGGGCAGCGGAGGAGTATTTT
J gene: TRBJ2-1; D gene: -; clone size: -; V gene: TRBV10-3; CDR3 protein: CAIMRGAGREGNEQFF; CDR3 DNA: TGTGCCATCATGAGAGGTGCGGGGAGAGAGGGGAATGAGCAGTTCTTC
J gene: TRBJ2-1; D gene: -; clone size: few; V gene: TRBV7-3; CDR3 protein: CASSLMSGYNEQFF; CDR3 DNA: TGTGCCAGCAGCTTAATGTCCGGGTACAATGAGCAGTTCTTC
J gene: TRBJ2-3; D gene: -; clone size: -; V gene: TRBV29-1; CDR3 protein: CSVEVGRGTDTQYF; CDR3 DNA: TGCAGCGTTGAGGTGGGCAGGGGCACAGATACGCAGTATTTT
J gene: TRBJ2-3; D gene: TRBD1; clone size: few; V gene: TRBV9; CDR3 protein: CASSPHRGGTDTQYF; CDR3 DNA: TGTGCCAGCAGCCCACACAGGGGGGGCACAGATACGCAGTATTTT
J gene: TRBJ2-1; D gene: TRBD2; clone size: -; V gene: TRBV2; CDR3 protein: CASLAGLYNEQFF; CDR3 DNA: TGTGCCTCCCTAGCGGGGCTCTACAATGAGCAGTTCTTC
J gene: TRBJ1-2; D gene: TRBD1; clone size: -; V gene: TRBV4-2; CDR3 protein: CASSQDPGQGYGYTF; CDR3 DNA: TGTGCCAGCAGCCAAGACCCGGGACAGGGTTATGGCTACACCTTC
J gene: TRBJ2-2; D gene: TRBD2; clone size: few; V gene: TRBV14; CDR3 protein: CASSLAGVRTGELFF; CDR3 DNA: TGTGCCAGCAGTCTAGCGGGAGTTAGGACCGGGGAGCTGTTTTTT
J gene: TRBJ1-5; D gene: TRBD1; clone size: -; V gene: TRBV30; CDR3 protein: CACFRRTGRNQPQHF; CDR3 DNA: TGTGCCTGCTTTCGAAGGACAGGGCGAAATCAGCCCCAGCATTTT
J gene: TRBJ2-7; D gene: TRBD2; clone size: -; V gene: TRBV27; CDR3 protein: CASGTSGRAFPYEQYF; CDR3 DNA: TGTGCCAGTGGGACTAGCGGGAGGGCCTTCCCCTACGAGCAGTACTTC
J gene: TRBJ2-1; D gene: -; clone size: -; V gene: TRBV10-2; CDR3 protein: CASSAGAPLNEQFF; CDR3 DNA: TGCGCCAGCAGTGCAGGGGCCCCTCTCAATGAGCAGTTCTTC
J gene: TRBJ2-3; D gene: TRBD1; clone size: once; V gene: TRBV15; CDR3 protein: CATSSSQGTGTDTQYF; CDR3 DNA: TGTGCCACCAGCAGCTCCCAGGGGACAGGGACAGATACGCAGTATTTT
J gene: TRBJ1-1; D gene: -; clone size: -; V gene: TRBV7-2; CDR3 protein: CASSISGASNTEAFF; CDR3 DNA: TGTGCCAGCAGCATTTCGGGAGCGTCGAACACTGAAGCTTTCTTT
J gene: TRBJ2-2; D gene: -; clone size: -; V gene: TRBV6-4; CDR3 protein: CASSDSATGELFF; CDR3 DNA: TGTGCCAGCAGTGACTCGGCTACCGGGGAGCTGTTTTTT
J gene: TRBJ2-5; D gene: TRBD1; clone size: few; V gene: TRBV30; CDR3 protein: CALRTGRTQYF; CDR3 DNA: TGTGCCTTAAGGACAGGGCGGACCCAGTACTTC
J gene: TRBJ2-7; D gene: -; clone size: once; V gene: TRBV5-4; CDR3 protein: CASSLEWGGEQYF; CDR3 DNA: TGTGCCAGCAGCTTGGAGTGGGGAGGCGAGCAGTACTTC